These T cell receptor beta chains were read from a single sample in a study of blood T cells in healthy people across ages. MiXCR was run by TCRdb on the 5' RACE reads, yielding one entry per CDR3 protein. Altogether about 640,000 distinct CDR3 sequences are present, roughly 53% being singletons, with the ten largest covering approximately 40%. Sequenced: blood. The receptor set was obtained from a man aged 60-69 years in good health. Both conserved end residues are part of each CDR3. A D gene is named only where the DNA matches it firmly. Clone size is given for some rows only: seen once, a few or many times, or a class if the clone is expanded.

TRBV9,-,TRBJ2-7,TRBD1,CASSVVGTGGINEQYF,TGTGCCAGCAGCGTAGTGGGGACAGGGGGGATCAATGAGCAGTACTTC
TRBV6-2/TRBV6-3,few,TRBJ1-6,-,CASSLEENSPLHF,TGTGCCAGTTCCTTGGAGGAAAATTCACCCCTCCACTTT
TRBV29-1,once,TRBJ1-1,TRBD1,CSAVGQSDAEAFF,TGCAGCGCCGTGGGACAGTCGGACGCTGAAGCTTTCTTT
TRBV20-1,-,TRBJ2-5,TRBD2,CSAGGGGGNQETQYF,TGCAGTGCTGGGGGGGGGGGAGGAAACCAAGAGACCCAGTACTTC
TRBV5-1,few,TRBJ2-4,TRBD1,CASSLWGTGSGNIQYF,TGCGCCAGCAGCTTGTGGGGGACAGGGTCCGGAAACATTCAGTACTTC
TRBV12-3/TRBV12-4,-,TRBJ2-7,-,CASSLLDGRQYF,TGTGCCAGCAGTCTCCTCGACGGGCGACAGTACTTC
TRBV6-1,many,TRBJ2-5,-,CASNATPLIPPYF,TGTGCCAGCAACGCCACTCCGTTGATCCCCCCGTACTTC
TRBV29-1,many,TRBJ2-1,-,CSVRGYNEQFF,TGCAGCGTCCGGGGGTACAATGAGCAGTTCTTC
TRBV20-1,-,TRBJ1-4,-,CSARDIHEKLFF,TGCAGTGCTAGAGATATTCATGAAAAACTGTTTTTT
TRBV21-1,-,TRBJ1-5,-,CASSKGTGGDQPQHF,TGTGCCAGCAGCAAAGGGACAGGGGGCGATCAGCCCCAGCATTTT